This T cell receptor (beta chain) was captured by sequencing in a study of T cells after yellow fever vaccination. A 5'RACE template-switching step, the method used to make TCR cDNA, added a universal primer site and UMIs. TCRdb recomputed calls from the 5' RACE reads with MiXCR, one row per CDR3 protein. The sample shows about 350,000 distinct CDR3 sequences, about an eighth of them seen only once. Study conclusions and caveats: Abundant bulk-population clonotypes could contaminate the FACS-sorted repertoires.

The germline CDR1 and CDR2 sequences are SGHAT and FQDESV (reference sequence). After removal of 4 bases from V and 5 bases from J, the junction contained 9 bases not matched to a gene. The CDR3 contains 16 residues. Concerning this clonotype itself: Its antigen is not known.

The gene calls are TRBV11-1 and TRBJ2-5, with 11 positions matching TRBD2. Source: CD4+ T cells sorted from PBMCs, taken 15 days after the yellow fever booster vaccination. The receptor's source is a man aged 18 to 30 who received the YFV17D yellow fever vaccine. The CDR3 spells CASSSRLAGSGETQYF. The CDR3 DNA sequence: TGTGCCAGCAGCTCAAGACTAGCGGGGTCGGGGGAGACCCAGTACTTC.